Shown below are 21 T cell receptor beta chains from a single sample sequenced in a study of cytomegalovirus exposure and HLA in healthy donors. Profiling relied on immunoSEQ multiplex PCR, and the TCRdb table lists in-frame clones only, not all of them. In the table there are some 170,000 clones, about 96% of which are singletons. Sample: PBMCs. The receptors stem from a woman aged 18 to 35 in good health and CMV-seronegative.

The chain links TRBV18 to TRBJ1-3; 7 bases are shared with TRBD1. The V and J ends lost 3 bases and 4 bases, in that order; junction bases with no gene match: 3. There are 14 residues in the CDR3. Germline V gives CDR1 KGHSH, CDR2 LQKENI. For the CDR3, the DNA is TGTGCCAGCTCACCGGGGACAGAAGGAAACACCATATATTTT. This sequence encodes CASSPGTEGNTIYF.

J is TRBJ2-3 and V is TRBV5-6; 8 bases are a match to TRBD2. Germline trimming cut 4 bases from V and 0 bases from J; bases unmatched to any gene: 7. Germline values: CDR1 SGHDT, CDR2 YYEEEE. The CDR3 spans 16 residues. CDR3 sequence: CASSIPRGGSTDTQYF. CDR3 DNA: TGTGCCAGCAGCATTCCCCGGGGGGGTAGCACAGATACGCAGTATTTT.

This rearrangement joins TRBV5-6 to TRBJ1-1, with a weak D call TRBD1 (5 bases). Germline CDR1 is SGHDT and CDR2 is YYEEEE. The germline V and J ends were trimmed by 4 bases and 1 base, with 8 bases remaining between them. The CDR3 spans 13 residues. CDR3 sequence reads: CASSRGQNTEAFF. The CDR3 nucleotides read TGTGCCAGCAGCCGAGGACAGAACACTGAAGCTTTCTTT. Combining the CDR3 with reference TRBV5-6 and TRBJ1-1 gives the whole variable domain DAGVTQSPTHLIKTRGQQVTLRCSPKSGHDTVSWYQQALGQGPQFIFQYYEEEERQRGNFPDRFSGHQFPNYSSELNVNALLLGDSALYLCASSRGQNTEAFFGQGTRLTVV.

The V gene is TRBV30, the J gene TRBJ2-5; D not certain. The CDR3 has 12 residues. The V end was cut by 2 bases, the J end by 3 bases, with 7 bases between. The germline gives CDR1 GTSNPN, CDR2 SVGIG (reference sequence). CDR3 sequence: CAWSPREETQYF. In DNA form, the CDR3 reads TGTGCCTGGAGTCCAAGAGAAGAGACCCAGTACTTC. Variable domain in full (rest from reference TRBV30 and TRBJ2-5): SQTIHQWPATLVQPVGSPLSLECTVEGTSNPNLYWYRQAAGRGLQLLFYSVGIGQISSEVPQNLSASRPQDRQFILSSKKLLLSDSGFYLCAWSPREETQYFGPGTRLLVL.

This clone was seen a handful of times. The chain couples TRBV2 to TRBJ1-3, with a weak D call TRBD1 (5 bases). The CDR3 totals 14 residues. Trimming removed 6 bases at V and 0 bases at J, with 9 bases between. CDR1 and CDR2 from the germline V gene are SNHLY and FYNNEI. The CDR3 DNA follows: TGTGCCAGCAGAGGACAAAGCTCTGGAAACACCATATATTTT. Translated: CASRGQSSGNTIYF.

Notes on this clone: The junction departs from germline at one end; a sequencing error may be responsible. The chain is built from TRBV7-7 and TRBJ2-7, with a possible D match to TRBD2 (7 bases). The CDR3 is 15 amino acids. Germline lookup yields CDR1 SSHAT and CDR2 FNYEAQ (reference sequence). The DNA of the CDR3 is TGTGCTAGCAGCCCCATGGGGGGGCAGTCCTACGAGCAGTACTTC. Amino acids: CASSPMGGQSYEQYF.

The chain joins TRBV4-1 to TRBJ2-1; 9 bases are shared with TRBD2. Trimming at V came to 3 bases and at J to 8 bases, leaving 5 bases not matched to a gene. This CDR3 contains 14 residues. CDR1 and CDR2 (germline): MGHRA, YSYEKL. The CDR3 sequence is CASSQRGGVHEQFF. In DNA, the CDR3 is TGCGCCAGCAGCCAGCGGGGGGGCGTCCATGAGCAGTTCTTC.

This chain connects TRBV6-6 to TRBJ2-2; D is uncertain. There are 15 residues in the CDR3. Germline loops: CDR1 MNHNY, CDR2 SVGAGI (reference sequence). Trimming took off 4 bases at V and 2 bases at J, with 11 bases between the two ends. CDR3 loop: CASSSTAYNTGELFF. CDR3 DNA: TGTGCCAGCAGTTCCACCGCCTATAACACCGGGGAGCTGTTTTTT.

The chain has TRBV7-6 and TRBJ2-4, with TRBD2 matching over 7 bases. Germline CDR1 SGHVS, CDR2 FNYEAQ. The CDR3 has 14 residues. V shed 3 bases and J 8 bases; nucleotides not matched to a gene: 7. CDR3 amino acids: CASSFGGGEDIQYF. Written as DNA, the CDR3 is TGTGCCAGCAGCTTCGGGGGAGGGGAGGACATTCAGTACTTC.

V usage is TRBV7-6 and J usage is TRBJ2-1, with 10 bases aligning to TRBD2. Trimming at V came to 5 bases and at J to 4 bases, leaving 5 bases not matched to a gene. CDR3 length: 15 residues. CDR1 and CDR2 from the germline V gene are SGHVS and FNYEAQ. The CDR3 protein is CASSILAGLYNEQFF. DNA for the CDR3: TGTGCCAGCAGCATACTAGCGGGGCTATACAATGAGCAGTTCTTC.

CDR3 DNA sequence: TGTGCCAGCAGCTCCCTCTCCGGGATCGCGAACACCGGGGAGCTGTTTTTT. Translating gives CASSSLSGIANTGELFF. The chain has TRBV5-4 and TRBJ2-2; D is possibly TRBD2 (5 bases). Per the germline V gene, CDR1 is SGHNT and CDR2 is YYREEE (reference sequence). The CDR3 totals 17 residues. V lost 3 bases and J lost 0, with 15 bases in between. Using reference TRBV5-4 and TRBJ2-2 for the parts outside the CDR3, the full variable domain is ETGVTQSPTHLIKTRGQQVTLRCSSQSGHNTVSWYQQALGQGPQFIFQYYREEENGRGNFPPRFSGLQFPNYSSELNVNALELDDSALYLCASSSLSGIANTGELFFGEGSRLTVL.

The chain is built from TRBV18 and TRBJ2-7; a weak D match, TRBD2 (6 bases). Germline-derived CDR1 and CDR2 are KGHSH and LQKENI. The V end was cut by 3 bases, the J end by 2 bases, with 17 bases between. The CDR3 extends over 16 amino acids. The CDR3 loop reads CASSPFQGTGAYEQYF. CDR3 DNA sequence: TGTGCCAGCTCACCGTTTCAAGGGACGGGAGCCTACGAGCAGTACTTC.

This clone has just one count. The gene calls are TRBV5-4 and TRBJ1-2, with D tentatively TRBD1 (5 bases). The CDR3 is 15 amino acids. Trimming took off 1 base at V and 6 bases at J, with 16 bases between the two ends. The germline CDR1 and CDR2 sequences are SGHNT and YYREEE (reference sequence). CDR3 DNA: TGTGCCAGCAGCTTGTGGGAGGGACTTCCGGATGGCTACACCTTC. Translated: CASSLWEGLPDGYTF.

The chain uses TRBV10-3 and TRBJ1-5, with 7 bases that match TRBD1. Trimming took 3 bases from V and 0 from J; bases not matched to a gene: 5. CDR1 is ENHRY, CDR2 SYGVKD, per germline. This CDR3 comprises 16 residues. CDR3 in DNA: TGTGCCATCAGTGAAGGGACAGTCGATAGCAATCAGCCCCAGCATTTT. It is translated as CAISEGTVDSNQPQHF.

This sequence joins TRBV5-6 and TRBJ2-7; 10 bases align to TRBD2. The V gene end was trimmed by 4 bases and the J gene end by 6 bases; junction bases not matched to a gene: 7. Germline CDR1 SGHDT, CDR2 YYEEEE. The CDR3 length is 14 residues. Written as DNA, the CDR3 is TGTGCCAGCAGCCCAGCGGGGGGGCCGAGCGAGCAGTACTTC. Encoded protein: CASSPAGGPSEQYF. Based on the CDR3 plus reference TRBV5-6 and TRBJ2-7, the full variable domain is DAGVTQSPTHLIKTRGQQVTLRCSPKSGHDTVSWYQQALGQGPQFIFQYYEEEERQRGNFPDRFSGHQFPNYSSELNVNALLLGDSALYLCASSPAGGPSEQYFGPGTRLTVT.

V is TRBV2 and J is TRBJ2-5, with 7 bases fitting TRBD2. The CDR3 runs 16 residues. V shed 6 bases, J shed 5 bases, and the junction held 15 bases outside the gene matches. The germline gives CDR1 SNHLY, CDR2 FYNNEI. The CDR3 coding sequence is TGTGCCAGCAGGAGTGGTAGCGGGCTATCCGGGGAGACCCAGTACTTC. This codes for CASRSGSGLSGETQYF.

The chain uses TRBV6-4 and TRBJ1-5; D not resolved. The V end lost 5 bases, the J end lost 2 bases, and 7 bases lay between the germline ends. CDR3 length: 13 amino acids. Germline V CDR1 and CDR2: MRHNA, SNTAGT. CDR3 region: CASSQEGNQPQHF. As DNA, the CDR3 is TGTGCCAGCAGTCAAGAGGGCAATCAGCCCCAGCATTTT.

The rearrangement uses TRBV4-2 and TRBJ2-7; TRBD2 aligns across 14 bases. Germline trimming cut 5 bases from V and 0 bases from J; bases unmatched to any gene: 9. The length of the CDR3 is 18 residues. From germline, CDR1 is LGHNA and CDR2 YNFKEQ. CDR3 coding DNA: TGTGCCAGCAGCGGAAGGACTAGCGGGGGGCTTACCTCCTACGAGCAGTACTTC. It translates to CASSGRTSGGLTSYEQYF.

This clone was observed once. The chain has TRBV19 and TRBJ2-5; possibly TRBD2 for D (5 bases). The V end lost 7 bases, the J end lost 3 bases, and 9 bases lay between the germline ends. This CDR3 region has 12 residues. Germline V gene data show CDR1 as LNHDA and CDR2 as SQIVND (reference sequence). In DNA, the CDR3 is TGTGCCAGTAAAGCGGAAAAAGAGACCCAGTACTTC. Translating it yields CASKAEKETQYF.

The chain uses TRBV5-4 and TRBJ2-1; 15 bases align to TRBD2. With V trimmed by 6 bases and J by 7 bases, 5 bases remained unmatched. Per germline, CDR1 SGHNT and CDR2 YYREEE (reference sequence). CDR3 length: 15 residues. CDR3 nucleotides: TGTGCCAGCACTTTGGGACTAGCGGGGGGTAATGAGCAGTTCTTC. Protein: CASTLGLAGGNEQFF. Looking up the rest from reference TRBV5-4 and TRBJ2-1 gives the full variable domain: ETGVTQSPTHLIKTRGQQVTLRCSSQSGHNTVSWYQQALGQGPQFIFQYYREEENGRGNFPPRFSGLQFPNYSSELNVNALELDDSALYLCASTLGLAGGNEQFFGPGTRLTVL.

This chain joins TRBV9 and TRBJ2-3, with TRBD2 matching 9 bases. The junction had 3 bases not matched to a gene; V was cut back by 2 bases and J by 2 bases. The germline CDR1 and CDR2 sequences are SGDLS and YYNGEE. CDR3 size: 15 residues. The CDR3 here is CASSVLAGFTDTQYF. DNA for the CDR3: TGTGCCAGCAGCGTTCTAGCGGGGTTCACAGATACGCAGTATTTT.